This TCR beta chain was recovered during a study of blood T cells in healthy people across ages. Findings of the study overall: Roughly linear declines in TCR beta diversity per million T cells occurred with age.

Notes on this clonotype: Its target is not known. It may be a read error: a sequence one base away is much more abundant.

This CDR3 comprises 14 residues. Germline CDR1 reads SNHLY; CDR2 reads FYNNEI. Then a second PCR, running about 6 to 12 cycles, was carried out with a sample-barcoded 5' primer and a J-beta primer mix. TCRdb redid the calling of the 5' RACE reads with MiXCR, one entry per CDR3 protein. The data contain around 670,000 distinct CDR3 sequences, approximately 30% of them seen just once; the ten biggest clones take up approximately 14%. Material for sequencing was blood. This receptor was taken from a woman of 80 years or more in good health. V is TRBV2 and J is TRBJ2-1; D is uncertain. CDR3 sequence reads: CASSDRTSHNEQFF. The CDR3 DNA reads TGTGCCAGCAGTGATAGGACCTCCCACAATGAGCAGTTCTTC.